This is a list of T cell receptor beta chains from one sample in a study of T cell responses to AZD1222 COVID-19 vaccine. Profiling relied on immunoSEQ multiplex PCR, and the TCRdb table lists in-frame clones only, not all of them. This table holds 100,000 to 150,000 clones, about 86% found once. The sequencing used peripheral blood, collected on day 0 of AZD1222 vaccination. The origin of the receptors is an adult in good health. Each CDR3 is given with its conserved first and last residue. The D gene is left open where the match is weak. The size field is filled for only some rows; it gives once, few, many or a size class.

D	V	J	size	DNA	CDR3
NA	TRBV7-9	TRBJ1-6	NA	TGTGCCAGCAGCTTAGTCATAGGGGGTGGTTATTCACCCCTCCACTTT	CASSLVIGGGYSPLHF
NA	TRBV7-6	TRBJ2-5	NA	TGTGCCAGCAGCTTAGGTGTCCAGTCGGGAGAGACCCAGTACTTC	CASSLGVQSGETQYF
NA	TRBV7-9	TRBJ2-3	NA	TGTGCCAGCAGCCTGACAGGCCGAAGCACAGATACGCAGTATTTT	CASSLTGRSTDTQYF
NA	TRBV7-8	TRBJ1-5	once	TGTGCCAGCAGCTTAATTACGGGAGGCCAGCCCCAGCATTTT	CASSLITGGQPQHF
TRBD1	TRBV6-5	TRBJ1-2	NA	TGTGCCAGCAGTACAGGGGGCGAACTCTATGGCTACACCTTC	CASSTGGELYGYTF
TRBD2	TRBV4-2	TRBJ2-1	NA	TGTGCCAGCAGGAGGGGACTAGCGGATACCCGGAGCTACAATGAGCAGTTCTTC	CASRRGLADTRSYNEQFF
NA	TRBV5-1	TRBJ1-2	NA	TGCGCCAGCAGCATCGGGGCCTCCACCCATTTACCCTATGGCTACACCTTC	CASSIGASTHLPYGYTF
NA	TRBV6-2/TRBV6-3	TRBJ1-5	NA	TGTGCCAGCAGCCCCGGGTCCCTAAGCAATCAGCCCCAGCATTTT	CASSPGSLSNQPQHF
NA	TRBV20-1	TRBJ1-1	once	TGCAGTGCTAGTGGAGGGGGGCACACTGAAGCTTTCTTT	CSASGGGHTEAFF
NA	TRBV11-3	TRBJ2-5	NA	TGTGCCAGCAGCTTAGAGGCCCCGTTCGGGCGAGGTCGAGAGACCCAGTACTTC	CASSLEAPFGRGRETQYF
NA	TRBV2	TRBJ1-5	NA	TGTGCCAGCAGTGACCGTTATAGCAATCAGCCCCAGCATTTT	CASSDRYSNQPQHF
TRBD1	TRBV5-6	TRBJ1-2	NA	TGTGCCAGCAGCTTCAGGGGGTCGGTTCAAAACTATGGCTACACCTTC	CASSFRGSVQNYGYTF
NA	TRBV19	TRBJ2-2	NA	TGTGCCAGTAGTATTAACAGGCTGACCGGGGAGCTGTTTTTT	CASSINRLTGELFF
TRBD1	TRBV27	TRBJ2-2	NA	TGTGCCAGCAGTTTTCTGGGGACAGGGTACGGGGAGCTGTTTTTT	CASSFLGTGYGELFF
TRBD2	TRBV9	TRBJ2-3	NA	TGTGCCAGCAGCGGAGGGAGGGGCAATACGCAGTATTTT	CASSGGRGNTQYF
NA	TRBV7-3	TRBJ1-1	NA	TGTGCCAGCAGCCTTAGAGGTTCCGAAGCTTTCTTT	CASSLRGSEAFF
NA	TRBV12-3/TRBV12-4	TRBJ1-5	NA	TGTGCCAGCAGTTTATCAGGGATCAGTCCCCAGCATTTT	CASSLSGISPQHF
TRBD2	TRBV3-1/TRBV3-2	TRBJ2-2	NA	TGTGCCAGCAGCCAAAGACTAGCGGGAGTAGGCACCGGGGAGCTGTTTTTT	CASSQRLAGVGTGELFF
TRBD1	TRBV6-5	TRBJ2-5	NA	TGTGCCAGCAGCGTGACAGGGAATCAAGAGACCCAGTACTTC	CASSVTGNQETQYF
NA	TRBV6-4	TRBJ1-2	NA	TGTGCCAGCAGCCAGGACGTAGCTAACTATGGCTACACCTTC	CASSQDVANYGYTF
NA	TRBV4-3	TRBJ2-3	NA	TGCGCCAGCAGCCAAGTTCCGGGCGGTTCTAGCACAGATACGCAGTATTTT	CASSQVPGGSSTDTQYF
TRBD2	TRBV3-1/TRBV3-2	TRBJ2-7	once	TGTGCCAGCAGCCGGTTCGGACTAGCGGGAGTGGCGGCCTACGAGCAGTACTTC	CASSRFGLAGVAAYEQYF
NA	TRBV10-3	TRBJ1-5	NA	TGTGCCATCAGCATGAGTCCAGGTGAGGAAGGCAATCAGCCCCAGCATTTT	CAISMSPGEEGNQPQHF
NA	TRBV18	TRBJ2-5	NA	TGTGCCAGCTCACCGCCGGACGGGGAGACCCAGTACTTC	CASSPPDGETQYF